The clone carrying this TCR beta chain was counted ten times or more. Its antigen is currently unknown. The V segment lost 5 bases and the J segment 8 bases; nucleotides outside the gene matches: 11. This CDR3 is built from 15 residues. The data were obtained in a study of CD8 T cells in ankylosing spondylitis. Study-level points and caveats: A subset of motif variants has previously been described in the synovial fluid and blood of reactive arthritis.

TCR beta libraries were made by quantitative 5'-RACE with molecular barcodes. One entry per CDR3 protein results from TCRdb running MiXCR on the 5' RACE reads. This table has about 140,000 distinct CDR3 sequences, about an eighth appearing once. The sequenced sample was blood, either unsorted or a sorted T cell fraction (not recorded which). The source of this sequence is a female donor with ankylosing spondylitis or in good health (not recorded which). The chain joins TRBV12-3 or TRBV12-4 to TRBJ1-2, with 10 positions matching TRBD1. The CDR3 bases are TGTGCCAGCAGTCCGACGGGACAGGGGCCCGGGGGCTACACCTTC. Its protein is CASSPTGQGPGGYTF.